A selection of T cell receptor beta chains follows, all from one sample in a study of glioma-infiltrating T cells. A single record per CDR3 protein comes from TCRdb applying MiXCR to the multiplex PCR reads. The repertoire has about 110,000 distinct CDR3 sequences, 25% to 30% of them found once; the top ten carry roughly 37%. The sample consisted of glioma tissue, nonneoplastic brain tissue, or PBMCs (not recorded which). Receptor source: a human donor with low-grade glioma or glioblastoma, undergoing nonglioma brain surgery, or in good health (not recorded which). Each CDR3 is given with its conserved first and last residue. The order of the fields is J gene, clone size, V gene, D gene, CDR3 DNA, CDR3 protein. A D gene is named only where the DNA matches it firmly. Only some rows state a clone size, as once, few, many or a class for expanded clones.

TRBJ2-1 - TRBV7-9 - TGTGCCAGCAGCTCCTCCAAAAATGAGCAGTTCTTC CASSSSKNEQFF
TRBJ2-5 many TRBV5-1 TRBD2 TGCGCCAGCAGCTTGGAAAGAACTAGCGGGAGCTGGGTCCAAGAGACCCAGTACTTC CASSLERTSGSWVQETQYF
TRBJ1-5 - TRBV27 - TGTGCCAGCAGTTTATCGCCCTTCACCGGTCCTAATCATCCCCAGCATTTT CASSLSPFTGPNHPQHF
TRBJ2-3 many TRBV5-1 - TGCGCCAGCAGCTTGCCCGGGGGAAGCACAGATACGCAGTATTTT CASSLPGGSTDTQYF
TRBJ2-2 many TRBV28 TRBD2 TGTGCCAGCAGTTTGACTAGCGGTGTTGGCGGGGAGCTGTTTTTT CASSLTSGVGGELFF
TRBJ2-1 many TRBV20-1 - TGCAGTGCAAAAGGGGCTTCGGTCTTCTCCTACAATGAGCAGTTCTTC CSAKGASVFSYNEQFF
TRBJ1-1 many TRBV6-2/TRBV6-3 - TGTGCCAGCAGTTACGGTTTTCGGGATGACACTGAAGCTTTCTTT CASSYGFRDDTEAFF
TRBJ1-1 - TRBV7-2 - TGTGCCAGCAGCACTCATAGGACCACTGAAGCTTTCTTT CASSTHRTTEAFF
TRBJ1-1 many TRBV30 TRBD1 TGTGCCTGGGACAGGGGAAATGCAGCTTTCTTT CAWDRGNAAFF
TRBJ2-7 many TRBV7-2 - TGTGCCAGCAGCAACGGGGTTTCCTACGAGCAGTACTTC CASSNGVSYEQYF
TRBJ2-1 - TRBV12-3/TRBV12-4 TRBD1 TGTGCCAACAGAAGCAGGGACAGCTCCTACAATGAGCAGTTCTTC CANRSRDSSYNEQFF
TRBJ2-2 - TRBV29-1 TRBD1 TGCAGCGTTAACCGGGGACAGTCGAACACCGGGAAGCTGTTTTTT CSVNRGQSNTGKLFF
TRBJ1-1 many TRBV12-3/TRBV12-4 TRBD1 TGTGCCAGCAGTCCTACAGGGGAGGTATGGACTGAAGCTTTCTTT CASSPTGEVWTEAFF
TRBJ2-7 - TRBV7-9 - TGTGCCAGCAGAAGGGTAGAGAGTAGTTACGAGCAGTACTTC CASRRVESSYEQYF
TRBJ1-1 many TRBV28 TRBD1 TGTGCCAGCGGTGCCTGGACAGGAGCTTCCACTGAAGCTTTCTTT CASGAWTGASTEAFF
TRBJ1-1 many TRBV6-2/TRBV6-3 TRBD1 TGTGCCAGCAGTTACGCCAGGGGGACTGAAGCTTTCTTT CASSYARGTEAFF
TRBJ2-3 - TRBV30 TRBD2 TGTGCCTGGAGTCTACTAGCGGGTCCGTCAGATACGCAGTATTTT CAWSLLAGPSDTQYF
TRBJ2-6 - TRBV7-9 - TGTGCCAGCAGCCAAGACAGGTCCAACGTCCTGACTTTC CASSQDRSNVLTF
TRBJ2-1 few TRBV5-4 TRBD2 TGTAAAGCGGGAGATAAGAACAATGAGCAGTTCTTC CKAGDKNNEQFF
TRBJ1-6 many TRBV3-1 - TGTGCCAGCAGCCCACTAGGGGGGGGGGGTTCACCCCTCCACTTT CASSPLGGGGSPLHF
TRBJ2-2 many TRBV6-5 TRBD1 TGTGCCAGCAGTTACTCCGGGACAGAAAACACCGGGGAGCTGTTTTTT CASSYSGTENTGELFF
TRBJ1-2 many TRBV12-3/TRBV12-4 - TGTGCCAGCAGCCTACGCCAGACAGGCTATGGCTACACCTTC CASSLRQTGYGYTF
TRBJ2-7 few TRBV11-1 TRBD2 TGTGCCAGCAGCTTTCGAGCGGGAGTCGACGAGCAGTACTTC CASSFRAGVDEQYF
TRBJ2-3 many TRBV20-1 - TGCAGTGCTAGAGATCTCCGAGAAAGCACAGATACGCAGTATTTT CSARDLRESTDTQYF
TRBJ1-5 many TRBV19 - TGTGCCAGTAGACCCACAGGGTTTAGCAATCAGCCCCAGCATTTT CASRPTGFSNQPQHF
TRBJ2-1 many TRBV7-3 TRBD2 TGTGCCAGCAGCTATGGGACTAGCGGGGGGAATGAGCAGTTCTTC CASSYGTSGGNEQFF
TRBJ2-1 few TRBV12-3/TRBV12-4 - TGTGCCAGCAGTTTACGCAGGACTGACTACAATGAGCAGTTCTTC CASSLRRTDYNEQFF
TRBJ2-3 many TRBV2 TRBD2 TGTGCCAGCAGGCGTACCGCCCCCGTCCAGCGGGGGAGAACTTTCACAGATACGCAGTATTTT CASRRTAPVQRGRTFTDTQYF
TRBJ2-7 - TRBV6-5 TRBD2 TGTGCCAGCAGTACCCCGGGGGGGAAGAATGAGCAGTACTTC CASSTPGGKNEQYF
TRBJ2-1 many TRBV15 TRBD2 TGTGCCACCAGCAGAGAGCTGGCGGGAGATAGGTTCAATGAGCAGTTCTTC CATSRELAGDRFNEQFF
TRBJ1-1 many TRBV7-7 TRBD1 TGTGCCAGCAGCCTGGACAGGGGCACTGAAGCTTTCTTT CASSLDRGTEAFF
TRBJ1-1 many TRBV5-1 - TGCGCCAGCAGCTTGGCCCAGGGTATCGGAACTGAAGCTTTCTTT CASSLAQGIGTEAFF
TRBJ1-2 - TRBV18 - TGTGCCAGCTCACCAAACCAGGATCCGTCCTATGGACACACCTTC CASSPNQDPSYGHTF
TRBJ2-2 - TRBV11-2 - TGTGCCAGCAGCTTAGGGTACGGGGAGCTGTTTTTT CASSLGYGELFF
TRBJ2-1 - TRBV6-2/TRBV6-3 TRBD2 TGTGCCAGCAGTTACTCTTTGACTAGCGGGGGGGCGAAAGAGCAGTTCTTC CASSYSLTSGGAKEQFF
TRBJ1-1 many TRBV15 - TGTGCCACCAGCAGGGGGGATGGACAGCTGAACACTGAAGCTTTCTTT CATSRGDGQLNTEAFF
TRBJ2-7 - TRBV5-8 - TGTGCCAGCAGCTTGCCATCCGGGGACACCTACGAGCAGTACTTC CASSLPSGDTYEQYF
TRBJ2-3 many TRBV6-1 TRBD2 TGTGCCAGCAGCCCAACCCAACTAGCGGGAGACACAGATACGCAGTATTTT CASSPTQLAGDTDTQYF
TRBJ2-3 many TRBV7-2 - TGTGCCAGCAGCTTATTGGGAACTTCCGCGGATACGCAGTATTTT CASSLLGTSADTQYF
TRBJ1-5 many TRBV6-1 - TGTGCCAGCAGCCGTGGGGCCACCGCGGGTAATCAGCCCCAGCATTTT CASSRGATAGNQPQHF
TRBJ2-3 many TRBV10-2 - TGCGCCAGCAGTGAGGGGTTAGATACGCAGTATTTT CASSEGLDTQYF
TRBJ2-3 many TRBV6-5 - TGTGCCAGCAGTTACTCTAGCGGCCCCTTCACAGATACGCAGTATTTT CASSYSSGPFTDTQYF
TRBJ2-4 many TRBV20-1 - TGCAGTGCTAGAAAGGGACAGGCGATCGGACTAGACGGAAACATTCAGTACTTC CSARKGQAIGLDGNIQYF
TRBJ2-1 many TRBV4-3 TRBD2 TGCGCCAGCAGCCAAGATCCAGCGGGGAGCTACAATGAGCAGTTCTTC CASSQDPAGSYNEQFF
TRBJ1-4 - TRBV7-8 - TGTGCCAGCAGCCCCCCGGCAGGGGTTGAAAAACCGTTTTTT CASSPPAGVEKPFF
TRBJ2-3 many TRBV14 - TGTGCCAGCAGCTGGGGCGCAGATACGCAGTATTTT CASSWGADTQYF
TRBJ2-7 - TRBV5-1 - TGCGCCAGCAGAAGGACCTACGACTCCTACGAGCAGTACTTC CASRRTYDSYEQYF
TRBJ1-4 many TRBV7-9 TRBD1 TGTGCCAGCAGCCCCGGGACAGGGAATGAAAAACTGTTTTTT CASSPGTGNEKLFF
TRBJ2-5 few TRBV5-1 - TGCGCCAGCAGCTACGGGGTTCAAGAGACCCAGTACTTC CASSYGVQETQYF
TRBJ2-6 - TRBV10-3 TRBD1 TGTGCCATCAGTGATCCGGGACAGGGGAACGCTGGGGCCAACGTCATGACTTTC CAISDPGQGNAGANVMTF
TRBJ2-7 - TRBV6-5 TRBD1 TGTGCCAGCAGTTACTCACCGGGACAGGGATACGAGCAGTACTTC CASSYSPGQGYEQYF
TRBJ1-1 few TRBV5-1 - TGCGCCAGCAGAACCGGGGCCTACACTGAAGCTTTCTTT CASRTGAYTEAFF
TRBJ2-1 once TRBV27 - TGTTCCAGCGGTACTAAGGGGTTCTTC CSSGTKGFF
TRBJ2-5 many TRBV7-2 - TGTGCCAGCAGCTTAGTCGTTCTCGAAAAAGAGACCCAGTACTTC CASSLVVLEKETQYF
TRBJ1-2 many TRBV7-9 TRBD1 TGTGCCAGCAGGGCAGCTGACAGGGAAGGCTATGGCTACACCTTC CASRAADREGYGYTF